The rows below give T cell receptor beta chains drawn from one sample of a study of cytotoxic CD8 clonotypes in ibrutinib-treated CLL. Only in-frame clones appear in the TCRdb table, and some are missing; sequencing was by immunoSEQ multiplex PCR. The data show 130,000 to 150,000 clones, with approximately 80% seen just once and 13% held by the top ten. The sequences come from PBMCs, collected after 12 months of ibrutinib treatment. Every receptor here comes from a human donor with chronic lymphocytic leukemia. Each CDR3 is given with its conserved first and last residue. D genes are given only for firm matches. Clone size is not always given. Where it is, it says once, few, many or a class for expanded clones.

D gene: .; clone size: .; V gene: TRBV30; J gene: TRBJ2-7; CDR3 length: 9; CDR3 protein: CAPDYEQYF; CDR3 DNA: TGTGCTCCAGACTACGAGCAGTACTTC
D gene: TRBD2; clone size: .; V gene: TRBV19; J gene: TRBJ2-3; CDR3 length: 17; CDR3 protein: CASSMDGRAGGTDTQYF; CDR3 DNA: TGTGCCAGTAGTATGGACGGGAGGGCCGGTGGGACAGATACGCAGTATTTT
D gene: TRBD1; clone size: few; V gene: TRBV25-1; J gene: TRBJ1-5; CDR3 length: 14; CDR3 protein: CASSEGQGTQPQHF; CDR3 DNA: TGTGCCAGCAGTGAAGGACAGGGAACTCAGCCCCAGCATTTT
D gene: .; clone size: .; V gene: TRBV30; J gene: TRBJ2-2; CDR3 length: 14; CDR3 protein: CACNGGANTGELFF; CDR3 DNA: TGTGCCTGTAATGGAGGGGCGAACACCGGGGAGCTGTTTTTT
D gene: TRBD1; clone size: .; V gene: TRBV30; J gene: TRBJ2-2; CDR3 length: 15; CDR3 protein: CAWSVGQGHTGELFF; CDR3 DNA: TGTGCCTGGAGTGTAGGACAGGGGCATACCGGGGAGCTGTTTTTT
D gene: .; clone size: few; V gene: TRBV7-3; J gene: TRBJ2-3; CDR3 length: 14; CDR3 protein: CASSSGTSADTQYF; CDR3 DNA: TGTGCCAGCAGCTCTGGGACCTCGGCGGATACGCAGTATTTT
D gene: .; clone size: once; V gene: TRBV4-3; J gene: TRBJ2-1; CDR3 length: 16; CDR3 protein: CASSQEWGHSYNEQFF; CDR3 DNA: TGCGCCAGCAGCCAAGAATGGGGGCACTCCTACAATGAGCAGTTCTTC
D gene: .; clone size: .; V gene: TRBV28; J gene: TRBJ2-6; CDR3 length: 13; CDR3 protein: CASSLREDNVLTF; CDR3 DNA: TGTGCCAGCAGTTTACGGGAAGATAACGTCCTGACTTTC
D gene: .; clone size: .; V gene: TRBV6-1; J gene: TRBJ2-1; CDR3 length: 14; CDR3 protein: CASSDSGQYNEQFF; CDR3 DNA: TGTGCCAGCAGTGACTCAGGGCAGTACAATGAGCAGTTCTTC
D gene: TRBD1; clone size: few; V gene: TRBV18; J gene: TRBJ1-2; CDR3 length: 13; CDR3 protein: CASSPRGGDGYTF; CDR3 DNA: TGTGCCAGCTCACCAAGAGGGGGCGATGGCTACACCTTC
D gene: TRBD1; clone size: .; V gene: TRBV7-8; J gene: TRBJ1-5; CDR3 length: 15; CDR3 protein: CASSRAGGSNQPQHF; CDR3 DNA: TGTGCCAGCAGCCGTGCAGGGGGTAGCAATCAGCCCCAGCATTTT
D gene: TRBD2; clone size: .; V gene: TRBV19; J gene: TRBJ2-1; CDR3 length: 14; CDR3 protein: CASSILAENNEQFF; CDR3 DNA: TGTGCCAGTAGTATACTAGCGGAAAACAATGAGCAGTTCTTC
D gene: .; clone size: few; V gene: TRBV28; J gene: TRBJ2-2; CDR3 length: 15; CDR3 protein: CASSPPTDLTGELFF; CDR3 DNA: TGTGCCAGCAGTCCCCCTACCGACCTCACCGGGGAGCTGTTTTTT
D gene: TRBD1; clone size: .; V gene: TRBV7-6; J gene: TRBJ2-7; CDR3 length: 18; CDR3 protein: CASSLRTGHAKVDFEQYF; CDR3 DNA: TGTGCCAGCAGTTTAAGGACAGGGCATGCTAAGGTGGACTTCGAGCAGTACTTC
D gene: TRBD1; clone size: .; V gene: TRBV11-3; J gene: TRBJ2-3; CDR3 length: 15; CDR3 protein: CASSSTGQRTDTQYF; CDR3 DNA: TGTGCCAGCAGCTCCACGGGACAGCGCACAGATACGCAGTATTTT
D gene: .; clone size: few; V gene: TRBV14; J gene: TRBJ2-3; CDR3 length: 14; CDR3 protein: CASHVRGCTDTQYF; CDR3 DNA: TGTGCCAGCCACGTGCGGGGCTGCACAGATACGCAGTATTTT
D gene: .; clone size: once; V gene: TRBV15; J gene: TRBJ2-3; CDR3 length: 15; CDR3 protein: CATSNTQGWADTQYF; CDR3 DNA: TGTGCCACCAGCAACACTCAGGGATGGGCAGATACGCAGTATTTT